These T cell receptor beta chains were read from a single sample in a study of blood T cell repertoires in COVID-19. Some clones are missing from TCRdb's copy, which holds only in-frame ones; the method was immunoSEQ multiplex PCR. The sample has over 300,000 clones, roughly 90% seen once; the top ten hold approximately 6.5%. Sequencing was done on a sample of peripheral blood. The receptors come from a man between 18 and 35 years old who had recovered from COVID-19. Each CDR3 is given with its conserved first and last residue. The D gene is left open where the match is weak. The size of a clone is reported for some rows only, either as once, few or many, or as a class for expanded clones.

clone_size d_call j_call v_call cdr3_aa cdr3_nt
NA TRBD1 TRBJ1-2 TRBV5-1 CASRRDSNYGYTF TGCGCCAGCAGAAGGGACAGCAACTATGGCTACACCTTC
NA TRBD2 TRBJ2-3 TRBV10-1 CASSESLAGGTDTQYF TGCGCCAGCAGTGAATCGCTAGCGGGAGGTACAGATACGCAGTATTTT
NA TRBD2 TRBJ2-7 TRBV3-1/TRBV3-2 CASSQEDLLAASSYEQYF TGTGCCAGCAGCCAAGAAGACTTGCTAGCGGCCAGCTCCTACGAGCAGTACTTC
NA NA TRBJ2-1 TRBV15 CATSLDRSSYNEQFF TGTGCCACGTCCCTTGACCGGAGCTCCTACAATGAGCAGTTCTTC
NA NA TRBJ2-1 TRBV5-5 CASSLEGFSANEQFF TGTGCCAGCAGCCTGGAAGGGTTTAGCGCCAATGAGCAGTTCTTC
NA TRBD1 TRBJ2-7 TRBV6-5 CASSKRTGNEQYF TGTGCCAGCAGTAAGCGGACAGGGAACGAGCAGTACTTC
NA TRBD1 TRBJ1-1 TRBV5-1 CASSRKGLGQGNTEAFF TGCGCCAGCAGCCGTAAAGGCTTGGGACAGGGGAACACTGAAGCTTTCTTT
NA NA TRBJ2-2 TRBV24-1 CATSDGGRGTGELFF TGTGCCACCAGTGATGGAGGGAGAGGAACCGGGGAGCTGTTTTTT
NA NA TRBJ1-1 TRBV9 CASSVSTGPRMNTEAFF TGTGCCAGCAGCGTTTCTACAGGGCCCCGTATGAACACTGAAGCTTTCTTT
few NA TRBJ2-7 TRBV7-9 CASSPSGTGEQYF TGTGCCAGCAGCCCAAGCGGGACAGGTGAGCAGTACTTC
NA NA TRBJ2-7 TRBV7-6 CASSKPDKDYEQYF TGTGCCAGCAGCAAACCTGACAAAGACTACGAGCAGTACTTC
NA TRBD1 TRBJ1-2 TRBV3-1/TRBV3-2 CASSLGQGPYGYTF TGTGCCAGCAGCCTCGGACAGGGCCCCTATGGCTACACCTTC